The clone carrying this T cell receptor beta chain was detected only once. What it recognizes is unknown. The sample comes from a study of glioma-infiltrating T cells after dendritic cell vaccination. Study details: Treatment, given 2003 to 2012, was autologous tumor lysate-pulsed dendritic cell vaccination. Notes on the study in general: Survival was not directly related to TCR clonality in these patients.

Amplification used 60 V beta primers and 13 J beta primers. TCRdb's table, derived via immunoSEQ multiplex PCR, lists solely in-frame clones and lacks some. The repertoire includes just under 100,000 clones, over 80% of them detected once, and about 5% sits in the top ten. Sample time point: after dendritic cell vaccination, including at tumor progression/relapse. The origin of this receptor is a human donor with glioblastoma. This sample comprised blood, obtained after dendritic cell vaccination.

In DNA, the CDR3 is TGCGCCAGCAGCTTGGGCCTCTACAGGGGAGATGAAAAACTGTTTTTT. Translated, it gives CASSLGLYRGDEKLFF. This chain joins TRBV5-1 and TRBJ1-4; 7 bases fit TRBD1. The CDR3 is made up of 16 amino acids. The germline gives CDR1 SGHRS, CDR2 YFSETQ. The J segment lost 6 bases and the V segment lost 0 bases, leaving 8 bases of the junction unmatched.